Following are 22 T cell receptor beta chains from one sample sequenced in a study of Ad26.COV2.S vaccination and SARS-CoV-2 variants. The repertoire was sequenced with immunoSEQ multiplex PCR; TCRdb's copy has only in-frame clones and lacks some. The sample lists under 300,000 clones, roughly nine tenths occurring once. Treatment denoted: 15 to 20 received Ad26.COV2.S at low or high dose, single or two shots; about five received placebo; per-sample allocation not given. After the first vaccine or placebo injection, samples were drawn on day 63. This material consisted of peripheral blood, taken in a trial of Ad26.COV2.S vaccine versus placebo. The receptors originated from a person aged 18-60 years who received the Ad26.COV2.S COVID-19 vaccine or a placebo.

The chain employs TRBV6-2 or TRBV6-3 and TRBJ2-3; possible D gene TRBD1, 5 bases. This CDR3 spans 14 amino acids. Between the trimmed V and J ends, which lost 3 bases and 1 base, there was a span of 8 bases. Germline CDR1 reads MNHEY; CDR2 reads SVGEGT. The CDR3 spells CASSYSRGTDTQYF. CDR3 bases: TGTGCCAGCAGTTATTCCAGGGGCACAGATACGCAGTATTTT.

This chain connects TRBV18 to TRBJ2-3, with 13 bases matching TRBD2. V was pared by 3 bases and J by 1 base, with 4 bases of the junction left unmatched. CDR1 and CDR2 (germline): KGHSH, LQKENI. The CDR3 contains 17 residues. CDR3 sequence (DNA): TGTGCCAGCTCACCGGAAGGACTAGCGGGAGGCACAGATACGCAGTATTTT. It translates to CASSPEGLAGGTDTQYF.

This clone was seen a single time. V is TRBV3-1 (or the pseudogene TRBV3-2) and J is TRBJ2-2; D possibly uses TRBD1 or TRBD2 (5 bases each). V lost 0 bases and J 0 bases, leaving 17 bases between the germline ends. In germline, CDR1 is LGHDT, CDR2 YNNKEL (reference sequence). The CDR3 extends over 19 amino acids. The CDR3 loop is CASSQEYGTDGPNTGELFF. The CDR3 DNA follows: TGTGCCAGCAGCCAAGAATACGGGACCGACGGACCGAACACCGGGGAGCTGTTTTTT.

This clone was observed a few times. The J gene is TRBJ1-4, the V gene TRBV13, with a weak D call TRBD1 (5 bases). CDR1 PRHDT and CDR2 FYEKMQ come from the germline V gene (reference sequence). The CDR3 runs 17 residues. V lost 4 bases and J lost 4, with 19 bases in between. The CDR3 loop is CASSWGHGQVLNEKLFF. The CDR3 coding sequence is TGTGCCAGCAGCTGGGGCCACGGACAAGTCCTTAATGAAAAACTGTTTTTT. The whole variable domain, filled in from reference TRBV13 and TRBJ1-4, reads AAGVIQSPRHLIKEKRETATLKCYPIPRHDTVYWYQQGPGQDPQFLISFYEKMQSDKGSIPDRFSAQQFSDYHSELNMSSLELGDSALYFCASSWGHGQVLNEKLFFGSGTQLSVL.

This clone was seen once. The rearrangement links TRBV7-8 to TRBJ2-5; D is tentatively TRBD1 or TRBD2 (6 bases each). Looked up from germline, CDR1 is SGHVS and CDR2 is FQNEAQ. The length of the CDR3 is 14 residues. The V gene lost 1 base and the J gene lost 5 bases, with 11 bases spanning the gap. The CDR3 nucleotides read TGTGCCAGCAGCTTAGAACAGGGAGGCGAGACCCAGTACTTC. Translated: CASSLEQGGETQYF.

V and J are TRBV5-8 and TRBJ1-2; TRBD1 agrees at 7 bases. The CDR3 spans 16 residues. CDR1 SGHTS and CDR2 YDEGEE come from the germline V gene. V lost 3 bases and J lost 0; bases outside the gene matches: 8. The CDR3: CASSWTGTAANYGYTF. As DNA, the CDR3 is TGTGCCAGCAGCTGGACCGGGACAGCTGCTAACTATGGCTACACCTTC.

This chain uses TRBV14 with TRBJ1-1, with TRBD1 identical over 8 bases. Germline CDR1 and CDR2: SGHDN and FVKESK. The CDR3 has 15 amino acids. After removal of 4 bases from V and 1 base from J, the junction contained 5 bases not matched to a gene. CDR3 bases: TGTGCCAGCAGCCCCATCGGACAGGGGAACACTGAAGCTTTCTTT. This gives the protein CASSPIGQGNTEAFF.

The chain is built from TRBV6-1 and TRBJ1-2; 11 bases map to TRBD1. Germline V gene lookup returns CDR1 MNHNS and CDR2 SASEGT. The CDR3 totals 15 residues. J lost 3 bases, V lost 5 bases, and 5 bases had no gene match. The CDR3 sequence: CASSKGQGAYYGYTF. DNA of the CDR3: TGTGCCAGCAGTAAAGGACAGGGGGCATACTATGGCTACACCTTC.

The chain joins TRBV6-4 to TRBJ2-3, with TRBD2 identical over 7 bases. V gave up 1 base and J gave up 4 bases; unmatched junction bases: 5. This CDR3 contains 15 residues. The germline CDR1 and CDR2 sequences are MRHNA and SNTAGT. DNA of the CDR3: TGTGCCAGCAGTGACTACGCGGGAGAGGCAGATACGCAGTATTTT. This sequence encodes CASSDYAGEADTQYF.

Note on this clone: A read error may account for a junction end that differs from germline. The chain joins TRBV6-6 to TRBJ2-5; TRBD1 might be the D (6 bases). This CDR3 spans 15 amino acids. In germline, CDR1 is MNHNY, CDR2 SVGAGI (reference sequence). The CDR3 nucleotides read TGCGTTACCGTTGCCAGGGCAGGGGTTTGGGAGACCCAGTACTTC. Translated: CVTVARAGVWETQYF.

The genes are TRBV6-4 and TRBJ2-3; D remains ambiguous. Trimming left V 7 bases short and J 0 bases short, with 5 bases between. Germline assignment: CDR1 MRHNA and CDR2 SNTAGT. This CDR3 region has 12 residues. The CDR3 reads CASNESTDTQYF. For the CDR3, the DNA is TGTGCCAGCAATGAGAGCACAGATACGCAGTATTTT.

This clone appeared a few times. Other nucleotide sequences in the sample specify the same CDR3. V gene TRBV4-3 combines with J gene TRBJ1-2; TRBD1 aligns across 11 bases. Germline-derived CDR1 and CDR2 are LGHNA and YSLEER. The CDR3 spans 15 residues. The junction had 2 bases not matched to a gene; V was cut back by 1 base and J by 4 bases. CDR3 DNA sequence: TGCGCCAGCAGCCAAGGAGGGACAGGGGGCTATGGCTACACCTTC. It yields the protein CASSQGGTGGYGYTF.

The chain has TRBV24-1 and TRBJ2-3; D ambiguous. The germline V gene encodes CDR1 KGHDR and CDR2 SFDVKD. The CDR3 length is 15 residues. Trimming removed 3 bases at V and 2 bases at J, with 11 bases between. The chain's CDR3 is CATSDTGRNTDTQYF. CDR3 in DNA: TGTGCCACCAGTGATACCGGTCGAAACACAGATACGCAGTATTTT.

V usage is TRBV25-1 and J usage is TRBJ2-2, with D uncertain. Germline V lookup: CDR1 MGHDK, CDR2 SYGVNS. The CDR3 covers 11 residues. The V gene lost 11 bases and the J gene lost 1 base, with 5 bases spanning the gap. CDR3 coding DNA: TGTGCCTCAGGGAACACCGGGGAGCTGTTTTTT. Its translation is CASGNTGELFF.

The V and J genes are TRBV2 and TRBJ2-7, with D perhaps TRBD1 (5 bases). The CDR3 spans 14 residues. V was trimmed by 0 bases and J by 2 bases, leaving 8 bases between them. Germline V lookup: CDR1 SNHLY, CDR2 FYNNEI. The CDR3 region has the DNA TGTGCCAGCAGTGAAGCGACAGCTACCTACGAGCAGTACTTC. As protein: CASSEATATYEQYF.

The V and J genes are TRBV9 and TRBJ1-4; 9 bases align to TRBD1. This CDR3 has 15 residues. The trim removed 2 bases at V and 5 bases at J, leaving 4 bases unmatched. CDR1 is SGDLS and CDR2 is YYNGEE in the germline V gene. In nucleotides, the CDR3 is TGTGCCAGCAGCGTGACCGGGACAGGGAATGAAAAACTGTTTTTT. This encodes CASSVTGTGNEKLFF. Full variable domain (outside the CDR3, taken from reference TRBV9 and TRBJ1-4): DSGVTQTPKHLITATGQRVTLRCSPRSGDLSVYWYQQSLDQGLQFLIQYYNGEERAKGNILERFSAQQFPDLHSELNLSSLELGDSALYFCASSVTGTGNEKLFFGSGTQLSVL.

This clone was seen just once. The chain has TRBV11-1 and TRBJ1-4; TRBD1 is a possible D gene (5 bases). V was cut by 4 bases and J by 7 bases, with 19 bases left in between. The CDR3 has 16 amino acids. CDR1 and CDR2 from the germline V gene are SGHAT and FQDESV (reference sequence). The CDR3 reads CASSSAERGRGEKLFF. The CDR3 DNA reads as TGTGCCAGCAGCTCCGCAGAGAGGGGCCGGGGTGAAAAACTGTTTTTT.

The CDR3 spells CSVGTGNGLMGTEAFF. The CDR3 DNA sequence: TGCAGCGTTGGTACCGGGAACGGCCTCATGGGCACTGAAGCTTTCTTT. The gene calls are TRBV29-1 and TRBJ1-1; D unclear. Trimming took off 4 bases at V and 4 bases at J, with 22 bases between the two ends. The CDR3 has 16 amino acids. Germline CDR1 SQVTM, CDR2 ANQGSEA.

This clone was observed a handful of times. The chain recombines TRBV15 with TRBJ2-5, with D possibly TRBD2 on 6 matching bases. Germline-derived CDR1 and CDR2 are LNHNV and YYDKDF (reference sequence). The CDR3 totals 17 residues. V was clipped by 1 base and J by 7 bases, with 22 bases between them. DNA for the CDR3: TGTGCCACCAGCAGAGGTTCGAGGGTGGGACTCCTGCGGACCCAGTACTTC. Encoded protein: CATSRGSRVGLLRTQYF.

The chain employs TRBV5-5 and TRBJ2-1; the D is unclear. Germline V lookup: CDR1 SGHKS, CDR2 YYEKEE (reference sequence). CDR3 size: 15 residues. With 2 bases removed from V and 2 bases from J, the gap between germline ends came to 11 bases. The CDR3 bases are TGTGCCAGCAGCTTTTCGGCGGATACCTACAATGAGCAGTTCTTC. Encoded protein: CASSFSADTYNEQFF. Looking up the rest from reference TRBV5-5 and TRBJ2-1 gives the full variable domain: DAGVTQSPTHLIKTRGQQVTLRCSPISGHKSVSWYQQVLGQGPQFIFQYYEKEERGRGNFPDRFSARQFPNYSSELNVNALLLGDSALYLCASSFSADTYNEQFFGPGTRLTVL.

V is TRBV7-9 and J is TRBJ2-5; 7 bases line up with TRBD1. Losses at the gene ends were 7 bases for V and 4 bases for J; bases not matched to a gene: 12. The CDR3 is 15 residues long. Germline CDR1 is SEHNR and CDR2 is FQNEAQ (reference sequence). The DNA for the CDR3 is TGTGCCAGCAACCATAACAGGGGCGCGGGAGAGACCCAGTACTTC. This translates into CASNHNRGAGETQYF.

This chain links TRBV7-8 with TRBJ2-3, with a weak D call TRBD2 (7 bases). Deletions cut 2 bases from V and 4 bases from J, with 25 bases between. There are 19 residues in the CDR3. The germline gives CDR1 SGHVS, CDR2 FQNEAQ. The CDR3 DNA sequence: TGTGCCAGCAGCTTATATCGGGGGGCAACGGGAGCTAAGGCAGATACGCAGTATTTT. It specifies CASSLYRGATGAKADTQYF.